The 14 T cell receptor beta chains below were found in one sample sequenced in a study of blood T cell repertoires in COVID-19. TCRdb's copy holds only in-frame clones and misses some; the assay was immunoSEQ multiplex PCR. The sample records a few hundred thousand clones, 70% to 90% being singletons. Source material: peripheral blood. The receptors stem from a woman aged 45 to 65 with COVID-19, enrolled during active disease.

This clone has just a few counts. CDR3 sequence (DNA): TGTGCCAGCTCACTCGTCGTCTCCAATCAGCCCCAGCATTTT. Its translation: CASSLVVSNQPQHF. The V and J genes are TRBV18 and TRBJ1-5; D ambiguous. CDR3 length equals 14 residues. Germline lookup yields CDR1 KGHSH and CDR2 LQKENI. V was shortened by 4 bases and J by 3 bases, with 10 bases between the two germline ends.

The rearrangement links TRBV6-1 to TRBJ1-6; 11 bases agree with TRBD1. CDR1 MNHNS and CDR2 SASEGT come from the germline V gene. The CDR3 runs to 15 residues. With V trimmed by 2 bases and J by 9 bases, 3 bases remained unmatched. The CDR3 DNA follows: TGTGCCAGCAGTGAATCCGGGACAGGGGGTTCACCCCTCCACTTT. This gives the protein CASSESGTGGSPLHF.

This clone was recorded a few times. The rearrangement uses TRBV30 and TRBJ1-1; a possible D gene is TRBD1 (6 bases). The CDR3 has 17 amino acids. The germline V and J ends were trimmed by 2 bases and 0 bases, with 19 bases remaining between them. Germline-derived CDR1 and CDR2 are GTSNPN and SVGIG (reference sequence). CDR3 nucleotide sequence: TGTGCCTGGAGTCTCTCCCGGTTACAGGGAATGAACACTGAAGCTTTCTTT. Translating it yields CAWSLSRLQGMNTEAFF.

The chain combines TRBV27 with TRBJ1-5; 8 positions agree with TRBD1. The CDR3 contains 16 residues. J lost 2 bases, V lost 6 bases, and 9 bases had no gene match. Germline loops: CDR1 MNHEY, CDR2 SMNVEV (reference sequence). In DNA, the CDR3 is TGTGCCAGCAGCCCAGGGGGCTTAGGAGGCAATCAGCCCCAGCATTTT. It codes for CASSPGGLGGNQPQHF.

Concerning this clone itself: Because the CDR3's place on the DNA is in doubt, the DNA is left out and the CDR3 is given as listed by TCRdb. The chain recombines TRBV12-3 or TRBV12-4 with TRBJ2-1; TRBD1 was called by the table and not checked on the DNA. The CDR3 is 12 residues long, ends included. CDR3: CASSSSTDPQFF.

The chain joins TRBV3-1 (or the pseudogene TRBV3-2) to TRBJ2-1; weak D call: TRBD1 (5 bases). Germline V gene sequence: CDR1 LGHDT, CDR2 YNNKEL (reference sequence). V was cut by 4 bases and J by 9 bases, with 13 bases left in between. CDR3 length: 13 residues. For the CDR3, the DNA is TGTGCCAGCAGCCGATCAGAAGACAGTGAGCAGTTCTTC. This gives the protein CASSRSEDSEQFF.

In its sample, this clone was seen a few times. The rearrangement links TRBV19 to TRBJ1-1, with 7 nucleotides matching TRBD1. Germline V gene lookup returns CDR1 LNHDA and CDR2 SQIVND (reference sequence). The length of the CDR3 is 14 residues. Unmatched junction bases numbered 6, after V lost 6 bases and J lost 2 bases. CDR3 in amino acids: CASSDRGLNTEAFF. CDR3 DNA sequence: TGTGCCAGTAGCGATAGGGGGCTTAACACTGAAGCTTTCTTT.

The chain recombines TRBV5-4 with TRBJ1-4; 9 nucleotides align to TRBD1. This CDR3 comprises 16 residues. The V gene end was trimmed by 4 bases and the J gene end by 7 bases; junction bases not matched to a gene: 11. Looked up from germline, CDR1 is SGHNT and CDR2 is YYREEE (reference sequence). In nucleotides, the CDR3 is TGTGCCAGCAGCGCCGAACCGGGACAGGGAGGTGAAAAACTGTTTTTT. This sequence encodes CASSAEPGQGGEKLFF.

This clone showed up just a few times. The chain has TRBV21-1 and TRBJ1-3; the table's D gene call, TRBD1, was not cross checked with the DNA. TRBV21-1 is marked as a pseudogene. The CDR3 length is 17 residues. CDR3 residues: CASPTTDRALVKNTIYF. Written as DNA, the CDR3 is TGTGCCAGTCCGACCACAGACAGGGCCCTCGTCAAAAACACCATATATTTT.

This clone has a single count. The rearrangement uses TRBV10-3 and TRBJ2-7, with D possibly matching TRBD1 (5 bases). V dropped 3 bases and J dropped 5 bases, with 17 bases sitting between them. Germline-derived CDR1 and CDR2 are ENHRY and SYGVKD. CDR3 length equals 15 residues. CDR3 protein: CAISEPGRAPHEQYF. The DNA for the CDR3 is TGTGCCATCAGTGAACCGGGCAGGGCGCCCCACGAGCAGTACTTC.

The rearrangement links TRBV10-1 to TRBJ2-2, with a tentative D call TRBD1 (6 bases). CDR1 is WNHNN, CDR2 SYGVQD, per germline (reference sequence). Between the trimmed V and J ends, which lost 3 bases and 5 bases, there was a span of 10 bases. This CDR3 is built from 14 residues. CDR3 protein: CASSDIRGTGELFF. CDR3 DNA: TGCGCCAGCAGTGATATTAGGGGGACCGGGGAGCTGTTTTTT.

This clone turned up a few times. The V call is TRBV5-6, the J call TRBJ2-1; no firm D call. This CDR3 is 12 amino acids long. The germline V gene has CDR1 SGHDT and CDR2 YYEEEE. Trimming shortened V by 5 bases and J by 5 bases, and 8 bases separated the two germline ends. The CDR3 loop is CASSPVDNEQFF. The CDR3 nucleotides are TGTGCCAGCAGTCCGGTCGACAATGAGCAGTTCTTC.

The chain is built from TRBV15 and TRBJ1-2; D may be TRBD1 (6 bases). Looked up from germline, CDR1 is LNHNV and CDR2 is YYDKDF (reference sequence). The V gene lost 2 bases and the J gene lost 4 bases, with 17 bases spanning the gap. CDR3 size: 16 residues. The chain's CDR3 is CATSRPLTGSVYGYTF. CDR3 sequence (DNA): TGTGCCACCAGCAGACCTCTGACAGGCTCCGTCTATGGCTACACCTTC.

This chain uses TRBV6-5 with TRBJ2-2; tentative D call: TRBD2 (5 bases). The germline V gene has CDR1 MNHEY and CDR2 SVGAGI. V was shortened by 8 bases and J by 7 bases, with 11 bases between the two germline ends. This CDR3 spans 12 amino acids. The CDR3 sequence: CASSTGNGELFF. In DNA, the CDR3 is TGTGCCAGCTCGACCGGGAACGGGGAGCTGTTTTTT.